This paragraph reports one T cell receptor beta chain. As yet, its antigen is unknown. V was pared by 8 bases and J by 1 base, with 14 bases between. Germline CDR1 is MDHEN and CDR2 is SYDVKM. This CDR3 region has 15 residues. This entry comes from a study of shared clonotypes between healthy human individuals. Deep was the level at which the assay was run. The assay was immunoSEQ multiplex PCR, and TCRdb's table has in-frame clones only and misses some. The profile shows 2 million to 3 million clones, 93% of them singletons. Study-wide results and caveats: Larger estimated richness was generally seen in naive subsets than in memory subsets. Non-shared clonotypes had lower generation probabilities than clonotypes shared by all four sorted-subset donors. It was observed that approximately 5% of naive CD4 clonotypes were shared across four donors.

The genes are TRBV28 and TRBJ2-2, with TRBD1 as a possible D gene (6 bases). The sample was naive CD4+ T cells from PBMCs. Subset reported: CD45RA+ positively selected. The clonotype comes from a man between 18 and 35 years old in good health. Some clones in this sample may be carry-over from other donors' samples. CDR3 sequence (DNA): TGTGCCAGCGATAATCCGGGACAGAACACCGGGGAGCTGTTTTTT. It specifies CASDNPGQNTGELFF.